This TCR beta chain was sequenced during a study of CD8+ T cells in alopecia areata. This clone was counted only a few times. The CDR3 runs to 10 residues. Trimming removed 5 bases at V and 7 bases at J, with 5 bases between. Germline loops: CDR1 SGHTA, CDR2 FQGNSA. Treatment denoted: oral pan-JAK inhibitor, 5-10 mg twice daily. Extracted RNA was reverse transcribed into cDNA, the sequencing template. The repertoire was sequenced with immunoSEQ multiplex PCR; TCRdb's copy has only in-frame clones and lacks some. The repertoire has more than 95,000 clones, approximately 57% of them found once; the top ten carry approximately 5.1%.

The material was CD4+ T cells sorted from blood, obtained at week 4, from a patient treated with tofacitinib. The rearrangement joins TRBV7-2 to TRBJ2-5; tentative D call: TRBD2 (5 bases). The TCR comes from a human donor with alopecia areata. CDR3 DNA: TGTGCCAGCAGCGGAGGGACCCAGTACTTC. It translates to CASSGGTQYF.